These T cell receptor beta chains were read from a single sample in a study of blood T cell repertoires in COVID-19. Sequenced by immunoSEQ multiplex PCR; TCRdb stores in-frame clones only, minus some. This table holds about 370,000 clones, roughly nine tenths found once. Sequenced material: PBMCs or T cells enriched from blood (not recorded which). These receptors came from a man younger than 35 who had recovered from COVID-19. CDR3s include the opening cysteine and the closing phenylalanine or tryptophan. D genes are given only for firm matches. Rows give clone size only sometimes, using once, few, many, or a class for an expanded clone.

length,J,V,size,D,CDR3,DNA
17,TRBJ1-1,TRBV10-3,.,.,CAISESNGGLNGAEAFF,TGTGCCATCAGTGAGTCGAATGGGGGCCTAAACGGCGCTGAAGCTTTCTTT
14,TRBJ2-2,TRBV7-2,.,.,CASSSVHFTGELFF,TGTGCCAGCAGCTCAGTTCATTTTACCGGGGAGCTGTTTTTT
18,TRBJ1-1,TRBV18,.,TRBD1,CASSPQRLVAPGGTEAFF,TGTGCCAGCTCACCACAACGTTTGGTAGCGCCAGGGGGGACTGAAGCTTTCTTT
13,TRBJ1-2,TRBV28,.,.,CASSFGGNYGYTF,TGTGCCAGCAGTTTCGGCGGTAACTATGGCTACACCTTC
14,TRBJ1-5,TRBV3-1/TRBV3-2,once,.,CASSQDRQAQPQHF,TGTGCCAGCAGCCAAGATAGACAGGCCCAGCCCCAGCATTTT
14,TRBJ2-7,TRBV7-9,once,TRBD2,CASSFSGGANEQYF,TGTGCCAGCAGCTTCAGCGGGGGGGCCAACGAGCAGTACTTC
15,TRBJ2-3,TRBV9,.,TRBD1,CASRPTGGAGDTQYF,TGTGCCAGCAGACCGACAGGGGGCGCCGGAGATACGCAGTATTTT
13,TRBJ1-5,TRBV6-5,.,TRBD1,CASTRQGRQPQHF,TGTGCCAGCACCAGACAGGGCCGTCAGCCCCAGCATTTT
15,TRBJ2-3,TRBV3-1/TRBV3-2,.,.,CASPSHYRNTDTQYF,TGTGCCAGCCCCTCCCACTACAGGAACACAGATACGCAGTATTTT
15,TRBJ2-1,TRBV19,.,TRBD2,CASSSPSGSHNEQFF,TGTGCCAGTAGTAGTCCTAGCGGGAGCCACAATGAGCAGTTCTTC
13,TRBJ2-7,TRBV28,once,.,CASSLELRPEQYF,TGTGCCAGCAGTTTAGAGCTCAGGCCCGAGCAGTACTTC
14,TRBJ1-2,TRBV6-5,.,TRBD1,CASRGTGSNYGYTF,TGTGCCAGCAGGGGGACAGGGTCTAACTATGGCTACACCTTC
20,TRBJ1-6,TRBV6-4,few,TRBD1,CATKNLRQGGLSPYNSPLHF,TGTGCCACCAAGAATTTAAGACAGGGCGGGTTGAGTCCCTATAATTCACCCCTCCACTTT
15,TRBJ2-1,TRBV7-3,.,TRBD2,CASSLVAGSYNEQFF,TGTGCCAGCAGCTTGGTAGCGGGATCATACAATGAGCAGTTCTTC
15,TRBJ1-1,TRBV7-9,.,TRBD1,CASSSLGTGNTEAFF,TGTGCCAGCAGCTCCCTAGGGACAGGGAACACTGAAGCTTTCTTT
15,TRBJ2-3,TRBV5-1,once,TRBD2,CASSRGVPGGDTQYF,TGCGCCAGCAGCCGGGGGGTACCCGGGGGGGATACGCAGTATTTT
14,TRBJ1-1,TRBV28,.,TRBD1,CASRPQGGNTEAFF,TGTGCCAGCAGACCACAGGGGGGGAACACTGAAGCTTTCTTT
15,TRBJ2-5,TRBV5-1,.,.,CASSLNGQNKETQYF,TGCGCCAGCAGCTTGAATGGACAGAATAAAGAGACCCAGTACTTC
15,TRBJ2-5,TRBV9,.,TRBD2,CASSVVAGGRETQYF,TGTGCCAGCAGCGTGGTAGCGGGAGGGAGAGAGACCCAGTACTTC
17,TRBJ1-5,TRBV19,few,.,CASIDRGVPYSNQPQHF,TGTGCCAGTATTGATCGGGGGGTACCTTATAGCAATCAGCCCCAGCATTTT
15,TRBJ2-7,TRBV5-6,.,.,CASSFWAGYSYEQYF,TGTGCCAGCAGCTTTTGGGCAGGTTACTCCTACGAGCAGTACTTC
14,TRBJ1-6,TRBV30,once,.,CAWRRGSRNSPLHF,TGTGCCTGGAGAAGGGGAAGTAGGAATTCACCCCTCCACTTT
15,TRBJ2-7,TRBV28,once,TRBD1,CASSLRDRGTDEQYF,TGTGCCAGCAGTTTACGCGACAGGGGTACGGACGAGCAGTACTTC
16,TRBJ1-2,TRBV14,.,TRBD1,CASSQVRHTGAYGYTF,TGTGCCAGCAGCCAAGTTAGGCACACAGGGGCTTATGGCTACACCTTC
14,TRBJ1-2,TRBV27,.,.,CASSDGGTNYGYTF,TGTGCCAGCAGCGACGGAGGCACTAACTATGGCTACACCTTC
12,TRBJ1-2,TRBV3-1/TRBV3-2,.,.,CASSHQYYGYTF,TGTGCCAGCAGCCATCAATACTATGGCTACACCTTC
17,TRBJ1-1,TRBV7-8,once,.,CASSSSGRAIVDTEAFF,TGTGCCAGCAGCTCGAGTGGCAGGGCCATAGTGGACACTGAAGCTTTCTTT
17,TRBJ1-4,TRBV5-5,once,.,CASSFFEGRLDNEKLFF,TGTGCCAGCAGCTTTTTCGAGGGAAGACTCGATAATGAAAAACTGTTTTTT
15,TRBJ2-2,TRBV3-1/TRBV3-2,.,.,CASSPPGQNTGELFF,TGTGCCAGCAGCCCACCGGGACAGAACACCGGGGAGCTGTTTTTT
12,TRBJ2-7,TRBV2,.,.,CASSRGSYEQYF,TGTGCCAGCAGCAGGGGTTCCTACGAGCAGTACTTC
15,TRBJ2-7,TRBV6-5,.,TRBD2,CASSYGSGGAYEQYF,TGTGCCAGCAGTTACGGGAGCGGGGGGGCATACGAGCAGTACTTC
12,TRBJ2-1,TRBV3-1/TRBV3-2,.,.,CASSRVRNEQFF,TGTGCCAGCAGCCGCGTGAGGAATGAGCAGTTCTTC
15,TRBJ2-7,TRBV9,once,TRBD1,CASSVGTGKSYEQYF,TGTGCCAGCAGCGTGGGGACAGGGAAATCCTACGAGCAGTACTTC
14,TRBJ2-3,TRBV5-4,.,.,CASSRLEAPGTQYF,TGTGCCAGCAGCCGCCTCGAGGCCCCCGGTACGCAGTATTTT
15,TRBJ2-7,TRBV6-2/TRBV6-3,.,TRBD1,CASSYLGQGFYEQYF,TGTGCCAGCAGTTACCTGGGACAGGGGTTCTACGAGCAGTACTTC
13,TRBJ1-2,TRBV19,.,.,CASSKGQHYGYTF,TGTGCCAGTAGTAAAGGACAGCACTATGGCTACACCTTC
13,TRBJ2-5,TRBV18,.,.,CASSPGLQGAQYF,TGTGCCAGCTCACCGGGGCTGCAAGGGGCCCAGTACTTC
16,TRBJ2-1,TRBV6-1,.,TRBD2,CASSELNRLAGGAWFF,TGTGCCAGCAGTGAACTTAATCGACTAGCGGGGGGGGCGTGGTTCTTC
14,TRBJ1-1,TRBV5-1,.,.,CASSLRVGPGEAFF,TGCGCCAGCAGCTTGCGTGTGGGTCCAGGGGAAGCTTTCTTT
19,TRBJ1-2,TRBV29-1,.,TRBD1,CSVEAFGDRGQIIEYGYTF,TGCAGCGTTGAAGCGTTTGGGGACAGGGGGCAGATTATTGAGTATGGCTACACCTTC
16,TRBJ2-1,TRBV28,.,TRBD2,CASSEAGGRSYNEQFF,TGTGCCAGCAGTGAGGCGGGGGGACGCTCCTACAATGAGCAGTTCTTC
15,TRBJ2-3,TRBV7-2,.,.,CASSFGDTSTDTQYF,TGTGCCAGCAGCTTTGGTGATACTAGCACAGATACGCAGTATTTT
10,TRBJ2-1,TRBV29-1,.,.,CSVVGTEQFF,TGCAGCGTTGTAGGGACAGAGCAGTTCTTC
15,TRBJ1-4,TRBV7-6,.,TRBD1,CASSFRGRVGEKLFF,TGTGCCAGCAGCTTCAGGGGGAGAGTGGGGGAAAAACTGTTTTTT
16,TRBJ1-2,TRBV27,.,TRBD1,CASSLSSGGNHYGYTF,TGTGCCAGCAGTTTATCGTCAGGGGGAAACCACTATGGCTACACCTTC
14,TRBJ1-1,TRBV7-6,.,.,CASSLRLMNTEAFF,TGTGCCAGCAGCTTAAGACTAATGAACACTGAAGCTTTCTTT
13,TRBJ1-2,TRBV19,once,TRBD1,CASTRTGRYGYTF,TGTGCCAGTACTCGGACAGGGCGCTATGGCTACACCTTC
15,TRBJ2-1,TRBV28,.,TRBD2,CASKAGGGSYNEQFF,TGTGCCAGCAAAGCGGGAGGGGGGTCCTACAATGAGCAGTTCTTC
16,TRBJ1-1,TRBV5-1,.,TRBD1,CASSPGQGLRNTEAFF,TGCGCCAGCAGCCCGGGACAGGGTTTACGGAACACTGAAGCTTTCTTT
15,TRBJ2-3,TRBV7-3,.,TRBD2,CASSLREGPTDTQYF,TGTGCCAGCAGCCTCCGGGAGGGGCCGACAGATACGCAGTATTTT
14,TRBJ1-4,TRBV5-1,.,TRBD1,CASSRQGDNEKLFF,TGCGCCAGCAGTCGACAGGGGGATAATGAAAAACTGTTTTTT
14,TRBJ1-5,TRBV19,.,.,CASISRGKHQPQHF,TGTGCCAGTATTTCTAGAGGGAAACATCAGCCCCAGCATTTT
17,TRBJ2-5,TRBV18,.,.,CASSPPSAPSGGGTQYF,TGTGCCAGCTCACCACCGTCGGCTCCTAGCGGAGGGGGGACCCAGTACTTC
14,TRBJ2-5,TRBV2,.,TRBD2,CASSELSGSETQYF,TGTGCCAGCAGTGAACTTAGCGGGAGTGAGACCCAGTACTTC
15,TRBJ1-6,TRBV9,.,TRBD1,CASSVGQGSNSPLHF,TGTGCCAGCAGCGTAGGACAGGGCAGTAATTCACCCCTCCACTTT
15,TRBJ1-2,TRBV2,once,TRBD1,CASSVGAGGNRGYTF,TGTGCCAGCAGTGTGGGGGCAGGGGGAAATCGTGGCTACACCTTC
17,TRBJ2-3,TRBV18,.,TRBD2,CASSPQFPGRGTDTQYF,TGTGCCAGCTCACCACAGTTTCCGGGGAGGGGCACAGATACGCAGTATTTT
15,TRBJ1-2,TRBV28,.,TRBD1,CASTTDRGFPWGYTF,TGTGCCAGCACCACCGACAGGGGGTTCCCTTGGGGCTACACCTTC